The clone carrying this T cell receptor beta chain was observed a handful of times. TCRdb reanalysed the RT-PCR reads using MiXCR and keeps one entry per CDR3 protein. Here the sample spans some 160,000 distinct CDR3 sequences, around 9.9% being singletons. This CDR3 has 14 residues. Germline V gene lookup returns CDR1 ENHRY and CDR2 SYGVKD. Trimming took 0 bases from V and 5 from J, leaving 8 bases between them. This entry is derived from a study of response to subunit inactivated influenza vaccine. This chain joins TRBV10-3 and TRBJ2-1; D perhaps matches TRBD2 (5 bases). The TCR sequence derives from a man aged 45-65 years who received an inactivated influenza vaccine. This specimen was non-naive T cells sorted from PBMCs, taken about 40 days after vaccination. The CDR3 sequence: CAISESAGHNEQFF. The CDR3 DNA is TGTGCCATCAGTGAGTCGGCGGGCCACAATGAGCAGTTCTTC.